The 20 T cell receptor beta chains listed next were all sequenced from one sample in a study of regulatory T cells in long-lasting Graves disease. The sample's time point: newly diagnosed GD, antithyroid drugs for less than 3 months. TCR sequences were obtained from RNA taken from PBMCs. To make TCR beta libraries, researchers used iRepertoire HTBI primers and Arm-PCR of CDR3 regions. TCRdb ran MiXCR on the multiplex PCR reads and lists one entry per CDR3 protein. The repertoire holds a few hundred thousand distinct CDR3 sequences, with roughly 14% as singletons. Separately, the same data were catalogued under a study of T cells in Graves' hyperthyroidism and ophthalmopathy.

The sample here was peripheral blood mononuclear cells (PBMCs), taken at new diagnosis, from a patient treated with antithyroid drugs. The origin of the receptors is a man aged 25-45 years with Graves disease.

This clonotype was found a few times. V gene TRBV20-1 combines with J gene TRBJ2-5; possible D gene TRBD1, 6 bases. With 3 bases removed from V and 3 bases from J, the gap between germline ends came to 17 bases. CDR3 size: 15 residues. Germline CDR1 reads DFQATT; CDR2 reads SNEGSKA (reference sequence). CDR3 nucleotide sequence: TGCAGTGCTAGGGAACCCGACAGGCCAAAAGAGACCCAGTACTTC. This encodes CSAREPDRPKETQYF.

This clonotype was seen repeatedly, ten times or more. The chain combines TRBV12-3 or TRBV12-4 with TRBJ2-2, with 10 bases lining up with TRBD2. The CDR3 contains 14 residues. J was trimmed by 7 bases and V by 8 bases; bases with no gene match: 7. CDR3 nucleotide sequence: TGTGCCAGCGGATCTAGCGGGAGTGGCGGGGAGCTGTTTTTT. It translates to CASGSSGSGGELFF.

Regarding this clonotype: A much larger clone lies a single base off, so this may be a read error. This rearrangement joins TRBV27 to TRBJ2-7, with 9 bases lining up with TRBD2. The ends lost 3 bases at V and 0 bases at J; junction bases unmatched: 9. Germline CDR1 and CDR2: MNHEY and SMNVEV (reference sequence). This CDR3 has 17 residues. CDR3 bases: TGTGCCAGCAGTTTTCAGCAGCGGGAGGCGGGCTCCTACGAGCAGTACTTC. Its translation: CASSFQQREAGSYEQYF.

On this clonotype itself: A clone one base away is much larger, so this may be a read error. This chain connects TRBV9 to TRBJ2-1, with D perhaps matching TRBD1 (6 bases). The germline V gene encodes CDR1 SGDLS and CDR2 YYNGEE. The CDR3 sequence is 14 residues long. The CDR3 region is CATARDNSCNEQFF. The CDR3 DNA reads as TGTGCCACCGCACGGGACAACTCCTGCAATGAGCAGTTCTTC. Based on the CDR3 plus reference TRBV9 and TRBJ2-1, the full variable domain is DSGVTQTPKHLITATGQRVTLRCSPRSGDLSVYWYQQSLDQGLQFLIQYYNGEERAKGNILERFSAQQFPDLHSELNLSSLELGDSALYFCATARDNSCNEQFFGPGTRLTVL.

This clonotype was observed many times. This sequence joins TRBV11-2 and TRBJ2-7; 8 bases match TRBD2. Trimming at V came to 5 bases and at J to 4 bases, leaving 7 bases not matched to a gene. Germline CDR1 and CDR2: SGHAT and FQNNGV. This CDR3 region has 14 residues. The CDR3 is CASSGPGLGYEQYF. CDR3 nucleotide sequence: TGTGCCAGCAGCGGGCCGGGACTAGGGTACGAGCAGTACTTC.

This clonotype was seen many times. The CDR3 is CSVEVGTYEQYF. The CDR3 DNA reads TGCAGCGTTGAGGTGGGAACCTACGAGCAGTACTTC. The chain employs TRBV29-1 and TRBJ2-7; D is unclear. Between the trimmed V and J ends, which lost 3 bases and 2 bases, there was a span of 8 bases. This CDR3 has 12 amino acids. The germline gives CDR1 SQVTM, CDR2 ANQGSEA.

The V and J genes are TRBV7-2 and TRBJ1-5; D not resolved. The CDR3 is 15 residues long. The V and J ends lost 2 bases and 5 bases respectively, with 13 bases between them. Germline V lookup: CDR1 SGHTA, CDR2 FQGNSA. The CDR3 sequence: CASSLKVRVDQPQHF. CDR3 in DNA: TGTGCCAGCAGCTTAAAGGTCAGAGTTGATCAGCCCCAGCATTTT.

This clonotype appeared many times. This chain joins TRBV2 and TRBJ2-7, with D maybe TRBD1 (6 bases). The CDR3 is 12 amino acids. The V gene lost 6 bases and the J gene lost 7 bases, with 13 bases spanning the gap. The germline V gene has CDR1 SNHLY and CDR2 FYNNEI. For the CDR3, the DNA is TGTGCCAGCAGCAGACAGGTTAGAGAGCAGTACTTC. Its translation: CASSRQVREQYF.

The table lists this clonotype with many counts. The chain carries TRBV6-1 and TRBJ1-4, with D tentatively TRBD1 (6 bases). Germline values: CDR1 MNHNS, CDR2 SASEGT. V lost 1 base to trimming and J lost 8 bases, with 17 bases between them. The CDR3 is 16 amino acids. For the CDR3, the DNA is TGTGCCAGCAGTGAAGGACAGGTAGCAGCATGGGAAAAACTGTTTTTT. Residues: CASSEGQVAAWEKLFF.

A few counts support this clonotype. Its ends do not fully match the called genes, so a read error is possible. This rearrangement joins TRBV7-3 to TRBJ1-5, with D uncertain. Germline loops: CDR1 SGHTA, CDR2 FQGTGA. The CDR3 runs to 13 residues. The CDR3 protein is CAGSRGTDQPQHF. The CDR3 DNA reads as TGTGCCGGCAGCCGGGGAACCGATCAGCCCCAGCATTTT.

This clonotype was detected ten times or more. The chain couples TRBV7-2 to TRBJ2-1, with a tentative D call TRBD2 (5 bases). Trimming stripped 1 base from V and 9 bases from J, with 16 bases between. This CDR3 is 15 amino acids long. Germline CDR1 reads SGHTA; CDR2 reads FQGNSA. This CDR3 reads CASSLDGLRLSEQFF. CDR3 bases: TGTGCCAGCAGCTTAGACGGACTCCGGCTCAGTGAGCAGTTCTTC.

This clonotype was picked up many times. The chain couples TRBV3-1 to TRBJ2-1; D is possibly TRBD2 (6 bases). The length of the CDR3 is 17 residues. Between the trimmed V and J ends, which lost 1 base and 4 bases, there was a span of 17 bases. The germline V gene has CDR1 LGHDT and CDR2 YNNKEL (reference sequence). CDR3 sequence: CASSQVVARETYNEQFF. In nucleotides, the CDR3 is TGTGCCAGCAGCCAAGTCGTCGCTCGGGAGACTTACAATGAGCAGTTCTTC.

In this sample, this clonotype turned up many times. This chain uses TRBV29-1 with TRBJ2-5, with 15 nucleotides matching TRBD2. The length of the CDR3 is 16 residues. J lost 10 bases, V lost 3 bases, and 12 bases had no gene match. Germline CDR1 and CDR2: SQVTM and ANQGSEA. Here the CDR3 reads CSVDPSPGLAGGDQYF. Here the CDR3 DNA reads TGCAGCGTTGACCCCAGTCCGGGACTAGCGGGAGGAGACCAGTACTTC.

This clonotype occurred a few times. CDR3 sequence: CASSPRSLDGYTF. Written as DNA, the CDR3 is TGCGCCAGCAGCCCCCGGAGTCTCGACGGCTACACCTTC. The genes are TRBV5-1 and TRBJ1-2; D is unresolved. The V gene lost 4 bases and the J gene lost 8 bases, with 15 bases spanning the gap. This CDR3 region has 13 residues. In germline, CDR1 is SGHRS, CDR2 YFSETQ.

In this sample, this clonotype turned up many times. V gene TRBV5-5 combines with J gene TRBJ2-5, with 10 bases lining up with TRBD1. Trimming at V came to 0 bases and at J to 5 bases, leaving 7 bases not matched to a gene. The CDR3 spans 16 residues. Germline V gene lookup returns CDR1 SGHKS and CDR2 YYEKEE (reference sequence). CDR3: CASSLVGQGLQETQYF. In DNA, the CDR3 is TGTGCCAGCAGCTTGGTGGGACAGGGGCTCCAGGAGACCCAGTACTTC.

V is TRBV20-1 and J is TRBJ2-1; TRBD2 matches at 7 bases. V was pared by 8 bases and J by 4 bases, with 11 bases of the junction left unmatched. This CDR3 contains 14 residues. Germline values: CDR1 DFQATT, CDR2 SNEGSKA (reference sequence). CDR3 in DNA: TGCAGTACCGCTAGCGGAGGGGATTACAATGAGCAGTTCTTC. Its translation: CSTASGGDYNEQFF.

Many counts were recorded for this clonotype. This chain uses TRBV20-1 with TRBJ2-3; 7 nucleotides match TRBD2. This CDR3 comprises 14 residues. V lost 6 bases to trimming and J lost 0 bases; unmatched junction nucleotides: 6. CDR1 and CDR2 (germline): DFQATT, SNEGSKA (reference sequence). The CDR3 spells CSAGGAGSTDTQYF. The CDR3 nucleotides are TGCAGTGCGGGGGGAGCGGGGAGCACAGATACGCAGTATTTT.

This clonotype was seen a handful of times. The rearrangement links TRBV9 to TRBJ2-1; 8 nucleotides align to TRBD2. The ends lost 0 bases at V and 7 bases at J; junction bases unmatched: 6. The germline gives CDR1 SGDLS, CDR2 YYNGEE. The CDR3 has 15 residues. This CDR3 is CASSVESGRQNEQFF. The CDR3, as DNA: TGTGCCAGCAGCGTAGAGAGCGGGAGACAAAATGAGCAGTTCTTC.

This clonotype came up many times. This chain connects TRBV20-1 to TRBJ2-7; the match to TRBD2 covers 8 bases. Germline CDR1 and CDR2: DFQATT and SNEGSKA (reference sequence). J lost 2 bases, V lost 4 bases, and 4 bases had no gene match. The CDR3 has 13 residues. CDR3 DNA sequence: TGCAGTGCTACTTTAGCGGGAACCTACGAGCAGTACTTC. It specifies CSATLAGTYEQYF.

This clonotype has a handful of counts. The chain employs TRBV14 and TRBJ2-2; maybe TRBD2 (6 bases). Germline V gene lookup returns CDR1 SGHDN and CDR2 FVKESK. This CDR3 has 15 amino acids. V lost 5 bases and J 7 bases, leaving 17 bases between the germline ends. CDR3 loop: CASSVRGRVGGELFF. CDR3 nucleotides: TGTGCCAGCAGCGTGCGGGGTCGGGTCGGCGGGGAGCTGTTTTTT. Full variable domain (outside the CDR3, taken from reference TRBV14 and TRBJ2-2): EAGVTQFPSHSVIEKGQTVTLRCDPISGHDNLYWYRRVMGKEIKFLLHFVKESKQDESGMPNNRFLAERTGGTYSTLKVQPAELEDSGVYFCASSVRGRVGGELFFGEGSRLTVL.